The next 2 T cell receptor beta chains were all read from a single sample in a study of cytomegalovirus exposure and HLA in healthy donors. Both 60 Vbeta primers and 13 Jbeta primers went into the PCR. Some clones are missing from TCRdb's copy, which holds only in-frame ones; the method was immunoSEQ multiplex PCR. The table lists about 160,000 clones, over 60% of them singletons. Sequencing was performed on PBMCs. These receptors came from a woman between 50 and 59 years old in good health and CMV-seropositive.

V is TRBV2 and J is TRBJ2-7; TRBD2 matches 7 bases. The V gene's germline CDR1 is SNHLY and CDR2 FYNNEI. V gave up 7 bases and J gave up 1 base; unmatched junction bases: 10. The CDR3 loop spans 15 amino acids. The CDR3 sequence is CASKYDASGSYEQYF. For the CDR3, the DNA is TGTGCCAGCAAGTATGATGCTAGCGGTTCCTACGAGCAGTACTTC.

The count of this clone is one. The J gene is TRBJ1-5, the V gene TRBV30; D gene ambiguous. The CDR3 sequence is 13 residues long. The germline gives CDR1 GTSNPN, CDR2 SVGIG (reference sequence). V was shortened by 5 bases and J by 3 bases, with 11 bases between the two germline ends. The CDR3 nucleotides read TGTGCCTGGGGGCTCACTGACAATCAGCCCCAGCATTTT. It specifies CAWGLTDNQPQHF.